This T cell receptor beta chain was recorded in a study of blood T cells in healthy people across ages. The authors drew about 9.5 milliliters of peripheral blood from each donor. This clonotype was recorded many times. For the second PCR, which ran for 7 to 11 cycles, a sample-barcoded 5' primer and a J-beta primer mix were used. Every single cDNA molecule received a tag from a template-switch adaptor with 12 random nucleotides. Each CDR3 protein is one row after TCRdb ran MiXCR on the 5' RACE reads. In the table there are 600,000 to 800,000 distinct CDR3 sequences, about 50% of which are singletons. Sequences were obtained from blood. The clonotype comes from a woman of 80 years or more in good health.

The CDR3 bases are TGCGCCAGCAGCTTGGCCCGGGGGACAAGCAACAATGAGCAGTTCTTC. The encoded protein is CASSLARGTSNNEQFF. The chain joins TRBV5-1 to TRBJ2-1; perhaps D is TRBD1 or TRBD2 (6 bases each). Trimming removed 0 bases at V and 5 bases at J, with 15 bases between. Germline V gene data show CDR1 as SGHRS and CDR2 as YFSETQ. The CDR3 has 16 amino acids. Combining the CDR3 with reference TRBV5-1 and TRBJ2-1 gives the whole variable domain KAGVTQTPRYLIKTRGQQVTLSCSPISGHRSVSWYQQTPGQGLQFLFEYFSETQRNKGNFPGRFSGRQFSNSRSEMNVSTLELGDSALYLCASSLARGTSNNEQFFGPGTRLTVL.